The present entry profiles one TCR beta chain with its context. Profiled with immunoSEQ multiplex PCR; TCRdb holds only in-frame clones, not every one. Among about 380,000 clones listed, 80% to 90% were seen once. V lost 1 base and J 4 bases, leaving 14 bases between the germline ends. Germline CDR1 reads LGHNT; CDR2 reads FRNRAP. The CDR3 contains 15 residues. The entry originates in a study of blood T cell repertoires in COVID-19. The TCR originated in a young man who had recovered from COVID-19. This chain joins TRBV12-5 and TRBJ2-7; weak D call: TRBD2 (6 bases). The specimen was PBMCs or T cells enriched from blood (not recorded which). The CDR3 nucleotides are TGTGCTAGTGGTTTGGGGACTAAGAGAGAGTACGAGCAGTACTTC. Residues: CASGLGTKREYEQYF.